The TCR beta chain described here comes from a study of CD8+ T cells in alopecia areata. Study-level background: Tofacitinib treatment spanned 6 to 18 months, with 6 months off drug afterward.

The treatment is: oral pan-JAK inhibitor, 5-10 mg twice daily. cDNA reverse transcribed from extracted RNA served as the sequencing template. Sequenced by immunoSEQ multiplex PCR; TCRdb stores in-frame clones only, minus some. This table holds under 95,000 clones, about 70% found once. The study's findings and limits: In scalp, tofacitinib significantly decreased clonality and expanded CD8+ clones among the top 100.

This clone was recorded only once. Its antigen is not identified. Germline assignment: CDR1 GTSNPN and CDR2 SVGIG (reference sequence). V lost 1 base, J lost 7 bases, and 6 bases stayed unmatched. This CDR3 comprises 13 residues. The rearrangement joins TRBV30 to TRBJ2-7; 8 bases align to TRBD1. The sequence was obtained from a human donor with alopecia areata. Sequences were derived from CD8+ T cells sorted from blood, sampled at week 44, from a patient treated with tofacitinib. The CDR3: CAWSGTGQQEQYF. CDR3 bases: TGTGCCTGGAGTGGGACAGGGCAACAGGAGCAGTACTTC.